This TCR beta chain was captured by sequencing in a study of technical replicates of blood from several donors. Produced via immunoSEQ multiplex PCR; TCRdb's table is partial and in-frame only. This sample has around 16,000 clones, with about nine tenths found just once. The sequence derives from a human donor in good health. The specimen was PBMCs.

CDR3 DNA sequence: TGTGCCAGCAGCCAGGACAGGGGCAATCAGCCCCAGCATTTT. It specifies CASSQDRGNQPQHF. The V gene is TRBV7-2, the J gene TRBJ1-5, with 8 bases aligning to TRBD1. Germline CDR1 is SGHTA and CDR2 is FQGNSA. The CDR3 loop spans 14 amino acids. Trimming cost V 5 bases and J 2 bases; bases outside gene matches: 2.